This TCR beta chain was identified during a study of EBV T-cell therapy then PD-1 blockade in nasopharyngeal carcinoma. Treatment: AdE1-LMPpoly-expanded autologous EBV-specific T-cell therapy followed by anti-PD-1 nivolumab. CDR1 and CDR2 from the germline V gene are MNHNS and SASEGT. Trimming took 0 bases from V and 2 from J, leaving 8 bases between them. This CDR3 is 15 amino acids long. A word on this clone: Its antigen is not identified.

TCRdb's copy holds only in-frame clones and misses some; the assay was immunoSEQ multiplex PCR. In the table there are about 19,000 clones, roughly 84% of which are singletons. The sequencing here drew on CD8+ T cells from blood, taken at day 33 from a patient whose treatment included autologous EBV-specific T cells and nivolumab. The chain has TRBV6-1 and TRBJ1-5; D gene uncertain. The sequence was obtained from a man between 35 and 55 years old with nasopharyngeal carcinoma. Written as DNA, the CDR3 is TGTGCCAGCAGTGAAGCCGGGATGGGCAATCAGCCCCAGCATTTT. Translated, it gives CASSEAGMGNQPQHF.